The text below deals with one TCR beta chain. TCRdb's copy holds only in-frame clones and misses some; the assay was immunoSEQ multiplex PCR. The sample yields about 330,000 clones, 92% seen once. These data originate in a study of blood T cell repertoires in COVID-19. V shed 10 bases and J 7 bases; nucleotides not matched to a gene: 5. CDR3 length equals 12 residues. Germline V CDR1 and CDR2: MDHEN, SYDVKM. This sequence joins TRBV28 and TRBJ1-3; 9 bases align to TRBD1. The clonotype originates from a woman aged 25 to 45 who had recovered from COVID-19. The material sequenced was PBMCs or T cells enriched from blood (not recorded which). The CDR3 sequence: CATKGQGNTIYF. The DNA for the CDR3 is TGTGCCACCAAGGGACAGGGCAACACCATATATTTT.